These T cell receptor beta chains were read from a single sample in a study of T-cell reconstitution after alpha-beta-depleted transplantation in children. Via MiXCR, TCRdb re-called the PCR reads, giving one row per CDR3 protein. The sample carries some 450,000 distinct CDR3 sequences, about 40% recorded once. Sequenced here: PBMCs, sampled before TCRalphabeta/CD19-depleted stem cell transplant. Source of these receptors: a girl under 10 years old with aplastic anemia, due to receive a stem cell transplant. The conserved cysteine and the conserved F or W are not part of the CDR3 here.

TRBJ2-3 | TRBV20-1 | SASPKPDTQY
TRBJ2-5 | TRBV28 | RARDRGVMRETQY
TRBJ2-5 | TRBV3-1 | ASSASETQY
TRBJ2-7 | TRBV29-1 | SVVSGTGDNEQY
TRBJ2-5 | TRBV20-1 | SAKKSGHQETQY
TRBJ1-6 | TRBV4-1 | ASSPVQGDNSPLH
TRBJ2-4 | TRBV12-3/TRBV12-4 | ASRTPAKNIQY
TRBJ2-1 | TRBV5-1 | ASSLGGPQF
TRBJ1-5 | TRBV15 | ATSRESNQPQH
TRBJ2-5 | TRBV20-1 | SASRGLGETQY